The present entry profiles one TCR beta chain with its context. Its cognate antigen has yet to be identified. No base-level quality is on record; no much larger clone is a single base apart. The sample originates from a study of blood T cell repertoires in COVID-19 (TCRdb year 2020). With regard to the full study: Samples covering the acute and convalescent phases of COVID-19 were provided by collaborators in the United States, Italy and Spain. Where available, HLA class I and class II types were taken from metadata supplied by the sample provider and were not determined by assay-based typing. The prospective study material was composed of cDNA or gDNA derived from T cells, B-cell-depleted T cells, or PBMCs. The repertoires were released in a freely available public database intended as a resource for research on the immune response to SARS-CoV-2. Sample metadata almost always included a de-identified subject ID, COVID-19 status, age in years and sex. Subjects who had been exposed to COVID-19, were actively infected with it, or had recovered from it provided the deeply sampled blood TCRbeta repertoires that made up the dataset. The samples were drawn from two sources: the first 160 participants of the ongoing ImmuneRACE study, and some 1,300 subjects contributed by 6 global collaborators.

Overall study results and their limits: Clinical and demographic metadata were provided uncurated, with the amount varying by source and participant.

The immunoSEQ Assay, a bias-controlled multiplex PCR, was used to amplify TCRbeta CDR3 regions from genomic DNA. In the source study's methods: Within the assay, amplification of reference gene primers was used to estimate how many nucleated cells each sample contained. Sequence reads were collapsed and filtered to measure the absolute abundance of every unique TCRbeta CDR3 rearrangement. For each sample, productive Simpson clonality was calculated by taking the square root of Simpson's diversity index across productive rearrangements. TCRdb mirrors the immuneACCESS table, restricted to in-frame sequences. Some clones are absent from its copies; in checked studies, under half trace to an unresolved V gene, and the reason for the others is unknown. V, J and clone size reflect that table, while D and trimming were determined from the DNA. Across this sample there are around 160,000 clones, with around 80% seen only once. About an eighth of the sample goes to the ten largest clones.

CDR1 MGHRA and CDR2 YSYEKL were looked up in the germline V gene. Measured from the cysteine to the phenylalanine, the CDR3 is 15 residues long. The CDR3 DNA has 45 bases and is translated from base 1. Trimming takes 6 bases off V and 9 bases off J; junction bases not matched to a gene: 13. Collaborating institutions collected whole blood in K2EDTA tubes following their own protocols. For TCRbeta analysis, collaborators shipped samples as frozen whole blood, isolated PBMCs, or DNA extracted from either of those sample types. The V gene is TRBV4-1 and the J gene is TRBJ2-1, and TRBD2 matches 8 of the central bases. The origin of this receptor is a man aged 55 to 70 with active or convalescent COVID-19. Sequencing was carried out using peripheral blood. The DNA sequence is TGCGCCAGCAGTCAACCGGGACTAGGGGTCGCTGAGCAGTTCTTC. Its amino acids are CASSQPGLGVAEQFF.